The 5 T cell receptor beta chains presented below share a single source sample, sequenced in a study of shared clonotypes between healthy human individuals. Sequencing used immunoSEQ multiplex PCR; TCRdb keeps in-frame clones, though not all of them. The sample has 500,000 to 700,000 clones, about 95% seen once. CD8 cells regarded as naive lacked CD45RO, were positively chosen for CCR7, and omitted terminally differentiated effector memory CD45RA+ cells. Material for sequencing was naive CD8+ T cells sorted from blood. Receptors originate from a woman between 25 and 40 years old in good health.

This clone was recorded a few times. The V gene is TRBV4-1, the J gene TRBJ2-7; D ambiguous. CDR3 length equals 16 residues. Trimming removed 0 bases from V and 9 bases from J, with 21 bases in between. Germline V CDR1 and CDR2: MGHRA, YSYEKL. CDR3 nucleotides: TGCGCCAGCAGCCAAGATCTCATGGACCGAGCTCTGGGGCAGTACTTC. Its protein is CASSQDLMDRALGQYF.

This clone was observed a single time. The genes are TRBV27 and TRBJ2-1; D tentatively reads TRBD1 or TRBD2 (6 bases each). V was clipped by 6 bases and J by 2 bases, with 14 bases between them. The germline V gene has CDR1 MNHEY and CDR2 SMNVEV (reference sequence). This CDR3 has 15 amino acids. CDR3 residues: CASSPEGGPYNEQFF. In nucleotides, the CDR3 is TGTGCCAGCAGCCCAGAGGGGGGCCCCTACAATGAGCAGTTCTTC.

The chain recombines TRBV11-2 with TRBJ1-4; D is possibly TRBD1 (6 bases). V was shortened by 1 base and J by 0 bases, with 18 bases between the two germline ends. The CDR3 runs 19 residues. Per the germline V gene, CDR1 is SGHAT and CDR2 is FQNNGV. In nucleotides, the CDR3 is TGTGCCAGCAGCTTAGCCATAGGGGACAATCCGACAACTAATGAAAAACTGTTTTTT. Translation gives CASSLAIGDNPTTNEKLFF.

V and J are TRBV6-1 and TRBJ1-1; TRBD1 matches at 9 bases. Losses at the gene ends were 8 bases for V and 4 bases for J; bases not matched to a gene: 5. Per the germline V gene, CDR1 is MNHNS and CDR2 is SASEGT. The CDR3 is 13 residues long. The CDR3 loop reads CASERTGVTEAFF. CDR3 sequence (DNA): TGTGCCAGCGAAAGGACAGGGGTCACTGAAGCTTTCTTT.

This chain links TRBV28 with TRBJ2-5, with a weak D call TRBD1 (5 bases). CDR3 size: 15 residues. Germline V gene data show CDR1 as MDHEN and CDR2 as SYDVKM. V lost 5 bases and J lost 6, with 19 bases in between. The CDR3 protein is CASSPLSMDIQTQYF. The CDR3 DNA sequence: TGTGCCAGCAGTCCCCTTTCGATGGACATTCAGACCCAGTACTTC. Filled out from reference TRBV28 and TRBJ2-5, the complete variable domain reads DVKVTQSSRYLVKRTGEKVFLECVQDMDHENMFWYRQDPGLGLRLIYFSYDVKMKEKGDIPEGYSVSREKKERFSLILESASTNQTSMYLCASSPLSMDIQTQYFGPGTRLLVL.